This T cell receptor (beta chain) was profiled in a study of blood T cell repertoires in COVID-19. TCRdb keeps only in-frame clones here, not all; method: immunoSEQ multiplex PCR. The sample includes about 350,000 clones, 91% of them seen just once. The CDR3 totals 18 residues. From germline, CDR1 is MGHDK and CDR2 SYGVNS. The trim removed 4 bases at V and 10 bases at J, leaving 19 bases unmatched. The rearrangement joins TRBV25-1 to TRBJ1-6, with 7 bases that match TRBD1. The sequencing sample was made of peripheral blood. The receptor was isolated from a woman between 18 and 29 years old who had recovered from COVID-19. This CDR3 reads CASSAGRQGTSYGSPLHF. The DNA for the CDR3 is TGTGCCAGCAGTGCGGGACGACAGGGAACATCCTACGGGTCACCCCTCCACTTT.